This T cell receptor (beta chain) derives from a study of cytomegalovirus exposure and HLA in healthy donors. Points from the study as a whole: Clusters of TCRs from the first cohort tended to co-occur in the 130 or so validation repertoires (as a later analysis found).

From germline, CDR1 is ENHRY and CDR2 SYGVKD. V was trimmed by 5 bases and J by 7 bases, leaving 18 bases between them. CDR3 size: 14 residues. A note on this clone: Its antigen is not known.

Sequenced by immunoSEQ multiplex PCR; TCRdb stores in-frame clones only, minus some. This sample carries 55,000 to 70,000 clones, about 95% of them seen once, and the ten largest clones take 2% to 2.5%. The receptor comes from a man aged 18 to 35 in good health and CMV-seronegative. The source material was PBMCs. The rearrangement joins TRBV10-3 to TRBJ2-7, with a possible D match to TRBD1 (5 bases). The CDR3 nucleotides are TGTGCCATCAGTTCGTTGGCAGGGAAATTTGAGCAGTACTTC. This gives the protein CAISSLAGKFEQYF.